This TCR beta chain was observed in a study of tumor-infiltrating lymphocytes in primary liver carcinoma. Blood RNA originated from unsorted whole blood, with germline DNA additionally extracted. Patients were chronically HBV-infected and treatment-naive. Around 4 milliliters of peripheral blood were gathered ahead of the operation. Making TCR beta cDNA involved 400 to 600 ng total RNA and a constant-region primer. Three rounds of nested multiplex PCR with slightly modified ARM-PCR produced TCR beta libraries. The first two PCR rounds, approximately 10 cycles each, used TRBV1-TRBV30 forward primers and a C-beta reverse primer. TCRdb reanalysed the multiplex PCR reads using MiXCR and keeps one entry per CDR3 protein. Of about 200,000 distinct CDR3 sequences in the sample, around three fifths are singletons; the top ten hold 7% to 8.5%. The CDR3 sequence is 16 residues long. Germline lookup yields CDR1 LGHNA and CDR2 YNFKEQ.

As regards this clonotype: The junction shows a germline mismatch at one end, possibly a read error.

The material sequenced was peripheral blood. This TCR derives from a woman in her sixties or seventies with primary liver carcinoma and hepatitis B virus infection. V is TRBV4-2 and J is TRBJ1-1; 7 positions agree with TRBD1. CDR3 sequence (DNA): TGTGCCACCAGCCAGGATTGGACAGGAGATTACACTGAAGCTTTCTTT. This gives the protein CATSQDWTGDYTEAFF.